This T cell receptor beta chain was identified during a study of human T cells and chemical hapten exposure. TCRdb used MiXCR to reprocess the RACE reads, holding one entry per CDR3 protein. This sample has 70,000 to 80,000 distinct CDR3 sequences, with about 31% found just once. Time point in this sample: patch test 1, 2 weeks after DPC sensitization. Treatment indicated: therapeutic diphenylcyclopropenone sensitization with weekly scalp DPC. This receptor was identified in a man in his forties with alopecia areata. Some clones in this sample may be carry-over from other donors' samples. Sequencing used whole blood, obtained in connection with sensitization to the hapten diphenylcyclopropenone (DPC).

The CDR3 loop reads CSARAGPTYEQYF. CDR3 nucleotide sequence: TGCAGTGCTAGGGCGGGACCCACCTACGAGCAGTACTTC. V and J are TRBV20-1 and TRBJ2-7; D is possibly TRBD2 (6 bases). Per the germline V gene, CDR1 is DFQATT and CDR2 is SNEGSKA (reference sequence). The CDR3 is made up of 13 amino acids. V was shortened by 3 bases and J by 2 bases, with 11 bases between the two germline ends.